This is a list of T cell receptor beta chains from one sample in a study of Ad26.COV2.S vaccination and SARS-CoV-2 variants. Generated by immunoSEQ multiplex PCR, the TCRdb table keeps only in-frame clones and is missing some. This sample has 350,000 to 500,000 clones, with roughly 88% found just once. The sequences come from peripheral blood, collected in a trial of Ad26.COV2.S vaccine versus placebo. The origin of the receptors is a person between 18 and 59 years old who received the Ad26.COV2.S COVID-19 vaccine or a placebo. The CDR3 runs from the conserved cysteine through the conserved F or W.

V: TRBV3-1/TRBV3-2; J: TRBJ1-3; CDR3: CASSQAGDMRNTIYF
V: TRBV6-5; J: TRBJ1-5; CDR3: CASRVTVGNQPQHF
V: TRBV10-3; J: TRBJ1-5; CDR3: CAISDGQYSNQPQHF
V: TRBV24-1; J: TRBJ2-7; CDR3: CATSDGTSGSLDEQYF
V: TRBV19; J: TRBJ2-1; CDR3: CASSMGTGRPGFF
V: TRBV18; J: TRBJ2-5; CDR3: CASSPQGSETQYF
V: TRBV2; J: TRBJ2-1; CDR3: CASSETLYNEQFF
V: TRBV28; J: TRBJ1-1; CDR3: CASSWGAGNTEAFF
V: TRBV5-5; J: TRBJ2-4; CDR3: CASSVGGTRGAENIQYF
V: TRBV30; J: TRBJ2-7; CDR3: CAWSVIRGTSGRDVYEQYF
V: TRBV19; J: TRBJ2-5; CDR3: CASSMSDLQETQYF
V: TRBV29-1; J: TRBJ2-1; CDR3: CSVDRQLQYNEQFF
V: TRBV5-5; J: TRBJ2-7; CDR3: CASSFVQGQNEQYF